What follows is one TCR beta chain and its context. Other DNA sequences of this sample code for an identical CDR3. Here immunoSEQ multiplex PCR was the method, and the copy in TCRdb shows in-frame clones only, minus some. The table records 95,000 to 100,000 clones, roughly 90% of them present only once. This sample was taken from a study of control samples from healthy donors and cancer patients. The receptor was derived from a man aged 30-40 years in good health. Sequencing was done on a sample of blood.

CDR3 residues: CASSYGQGTEAFF. DNA for the CDR3: TGTGCCAGCAGTTACGGACAGGGCACTGAAGCTTTCTTT. The chain couples TRBV6-5 to TRBJ1-1; 8 bases map to TRBD1. CDR1 is MNHEY and CDR2 is SVGAGI in the germline V gene. CDR3 length equals 13 residues. Trimming at V came to 2 bases and at J to 4 bases, leaving 0 bases not matched to a gene.